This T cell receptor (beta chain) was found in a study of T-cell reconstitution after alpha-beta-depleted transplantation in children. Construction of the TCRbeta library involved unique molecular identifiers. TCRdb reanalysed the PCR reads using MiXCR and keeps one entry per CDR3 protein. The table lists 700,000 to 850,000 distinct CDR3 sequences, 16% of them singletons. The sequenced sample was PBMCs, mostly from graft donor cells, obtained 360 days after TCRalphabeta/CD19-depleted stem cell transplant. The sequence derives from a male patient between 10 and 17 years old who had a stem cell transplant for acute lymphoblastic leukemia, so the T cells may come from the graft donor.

The CDR3 region is CAISQGGGETQYF. CDR3 bases: TGTGCCATCAGTCAGGGCGGGGGGGAGACCCAGTACTTC. This chain links TRBV10-3 with TRBJ2-5; TRBD2 matches 8 bases. This CDR3 has 13 amino acids. Per the germline V gene, CDR1 is ENHRY and CDR2 is SYGVKD. V trimming: 5 bases; J trimming: 5 bases; junction bases outside the gene matches: 4.